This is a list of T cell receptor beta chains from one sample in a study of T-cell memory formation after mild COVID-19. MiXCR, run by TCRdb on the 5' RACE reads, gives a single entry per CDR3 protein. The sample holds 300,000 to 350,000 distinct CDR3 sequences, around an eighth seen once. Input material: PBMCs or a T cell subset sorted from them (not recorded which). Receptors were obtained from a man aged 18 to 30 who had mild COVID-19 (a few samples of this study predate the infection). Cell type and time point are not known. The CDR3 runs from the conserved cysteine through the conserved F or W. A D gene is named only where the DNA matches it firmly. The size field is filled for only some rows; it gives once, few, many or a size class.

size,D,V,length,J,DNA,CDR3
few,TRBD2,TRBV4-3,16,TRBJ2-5,TGCGCCAGCAGCCAAGGAGCGGGGGGGCGCCAAGAGACCCAGTACTTC,CASSQGAGGRQETQYF
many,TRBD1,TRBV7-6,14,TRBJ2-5,TGTGCCAGCACCTGGGGACAGCTACAAGAGACCCAGTACTTC,CASTWGQLQETQYF
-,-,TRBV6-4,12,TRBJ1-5,TGTGCCAGCAGTAAAGGGGTTCAGCCCCAGCATTTT,CASSKGVQPQHF
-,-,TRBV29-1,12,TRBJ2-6,TGCAGCGTTGTTAGTGGGGCCAACGTCCTGACTTTC,CSVVSGANVLTF
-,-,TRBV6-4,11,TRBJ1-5,TGTGCCAGCAACCGGTATCAGCCCCAGCATTTT,CASNRYQPQHF
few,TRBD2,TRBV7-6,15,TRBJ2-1,TGTGCCAGCAGCTCCGTAGCGGGGGGTTACAATGAGCAGTTCTTC,CASSSVAGGYNEQFF
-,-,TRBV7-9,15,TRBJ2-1,TGTGCCAGCAGCTCCCGAACCTCAGGGGCGGATGAGCAGTTCTTC,CASSSRTSGADEQFF
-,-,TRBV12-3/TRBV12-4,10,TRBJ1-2,TGTGCCAGCCGTTCAGGTGGCTACACCTTC,CASRSGGYTF
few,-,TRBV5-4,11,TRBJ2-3,TGTGCCAGCAGCTACATCGGTACGCAGTATTTT,CASSYIGTQYF
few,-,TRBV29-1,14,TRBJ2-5,TGCAGCGTTGAAGAGGGCAACCGAGGAGCGGCCCAGTACTTC,CSVEEGNRGAAQYF
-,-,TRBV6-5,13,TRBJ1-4,TGTGCCAGCAGTCAGCGGGAACGAGAAAAACTGTTTTTT,CASSQREREKLFF
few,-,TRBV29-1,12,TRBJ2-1,TGCAGCGTTGCGGGGCCGTACAATGAGCAGTTCTTC,CSVAGPYNEQFF
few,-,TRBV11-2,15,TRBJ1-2,TGTGCCAGCAGCTCCATACCCGGACGGAGTACTGGCTACACCTTC,CASSSIPGRSTGYTF
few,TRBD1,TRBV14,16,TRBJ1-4,TGTGCCAGCAGCCACCTAGACAGGGCAACTAATGAAAAACTGTTTTTT,CASSHLDRATNEKLFF
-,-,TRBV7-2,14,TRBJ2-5,TGTGCCAGCAGCCATCCCGGGACGCAAGAGACCCAGTACTTC,CASSHPGTQETQYF
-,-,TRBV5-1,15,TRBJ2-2,TGCGCCAGCAGGTACAGGACAGCGAACACCGGGGAGCTGTTTTTT,CASRYRTANTGELFF
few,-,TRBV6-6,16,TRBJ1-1,TGTGCCAGCAGCAACTTCAGGGAATGGTATACGGCTGAAGCTTTCTTT,CASSNFREWYTAEAFF
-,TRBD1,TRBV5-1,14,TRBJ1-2,TGCGCCAGCAGAGCTGGACAGGGTGGCTATGGCTACACCTTC,CASRAGQGGYGYTF
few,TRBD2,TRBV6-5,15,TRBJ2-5,TGTGCCAGCATGGGTAGCGGGGGGATACAAGAGACCCAGTACTTC,CASMGSGGIQETQYF
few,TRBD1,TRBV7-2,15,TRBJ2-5,TGTGCCAGCAGCTCGGGACAGGGGATTCAAGAGACCCAGTACTTC,CASSSGQGIQETQYF
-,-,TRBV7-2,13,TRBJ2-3,TGTGCCAGCAGCCCCCTTAGGGGCGATACGCAGTATTTT,CASSPLRGDTQYF
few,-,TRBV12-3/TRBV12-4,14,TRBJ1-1,TGTGCCAGCAGTCCGGGACACGCGAACACTGAAGCTTTCTTT,CASSPGHANTEAFF
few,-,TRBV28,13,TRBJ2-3,TGTGCCAGCAGGTTGCAGGGTACAGATACGCAGTATTTT,CASRLQGTDTQYF
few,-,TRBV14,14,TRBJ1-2,TGTGCCAGCAGCCAGGGGACACGCGTGGATGGCTACACCTTC,CASSQGTRVDGYTF
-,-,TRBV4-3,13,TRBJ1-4,TGCGCCAGCAGCCAAGAGACCGGGAGAAAACTGTTTTTT,CASSQETGRKLFF
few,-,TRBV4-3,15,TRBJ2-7,TGCGCCAGCAGCCAAAAGACGGTGAGCTCCTACGAGCAGTACTTC,CASSQKTVSSYEQYF
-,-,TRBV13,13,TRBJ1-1,TGTGCCAGCAGCGGATCGGAGGGAACTGAAGCTTTCTTT,CASSGSEGTEAFF
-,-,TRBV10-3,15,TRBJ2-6,TGTGCCATCAGTAGAACGGACTCTGGGGCCAACGTCCTGACTTTC,CAISRTDSGANVLTF
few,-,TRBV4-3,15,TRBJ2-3,TGCGCCAGCAGCCAGACTAGGAGATGGTCAGATACGCAGTATTTT,CASSQTRRWSDTQYF
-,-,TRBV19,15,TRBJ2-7,TGTGCCAGTAGTATTGGGGGGACACTCACCTACGAGCAGTACTTC,CASSIGGTLTYEQYF
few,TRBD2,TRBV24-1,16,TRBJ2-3,TGTGCCACCAGTGATTTCGGACTAGCGGGGGGAGATACGCAGTATTTT,CATSDFGLAGGDTQYF
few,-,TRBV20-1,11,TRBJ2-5,TGCAGTGCTCCTATTGGATGGACCCAGTACTTC,CSAPIGWTQYF
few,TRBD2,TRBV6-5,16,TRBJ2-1,TGTGCCAGCAGTTACTTCGCTAGCGGGGGGGCCTTAGAGCAGTTCTTC,CASSYFASGGALEQFF
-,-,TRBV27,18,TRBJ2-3,TGTGCCAGCAGTTTAAGCCTCCTGATGGGTTCTAGCACAGATACGCAGTATTTT,CASSLSLLMGSSTDTQYF
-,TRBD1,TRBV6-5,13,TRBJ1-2,TGTGCCAGCAGTTATAAGGGGGCGGGTGGCTACACCTTC,CASSYKGAGGYTF
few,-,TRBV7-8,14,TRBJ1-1,TGTGCCAGCAGCCGCACGGGGGTCGACACTGAAGCTTTCTTT,CASSRTGVDTEAFF
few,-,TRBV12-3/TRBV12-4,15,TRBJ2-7,TGTGCCAGCAGTTCCGGCGGTCTCATGGACTACGAGCAGTACTTC,CASSSGGLMDYEQYF
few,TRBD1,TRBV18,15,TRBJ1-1,TGTGCCAGCTCAAGGGGCAGGGGGCTCAACACTGAAGCTTTCTTT,CASSRGRGLNTEAFF
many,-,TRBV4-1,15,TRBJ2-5,TGCGCCAGCAGCCAAGATTCGAAGGGGGGAGAGACCCAGTACTTC,CASSQDSKGGETQYF
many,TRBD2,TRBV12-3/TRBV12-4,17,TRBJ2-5,TGTGCCAGCAGTTTAGGCGTGACTAGCGGGAGAGGAGAGACCCAGTACTTC,CASSLGVTSGRGETQYF
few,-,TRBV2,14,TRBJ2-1,TGTGCCAACAGACGGGGGCGCTCCTACAATGAGCAGTTCTTC,CANRRGRSYNEQFF
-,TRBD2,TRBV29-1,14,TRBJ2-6,TGCAGCGCCGGGGGGGACACTGGGGCCAACGTCCTGACTTTC,CSAGGDTGANVLTF
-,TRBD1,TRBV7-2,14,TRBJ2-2,TGTGCCAGCAGCCAGGGACAGACCACCGGGGAGCTGTTTTTT,CASSQGQTTGELFF
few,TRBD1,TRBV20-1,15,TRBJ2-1,TGCAGTGCCCCTCCCGACAGGGCGATTAACAATGAGCAGTTCTTC,CSAPPDRAINNEQFF
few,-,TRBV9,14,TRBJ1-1,TGTGCCAGCAGCGGCAGAGGGGAGAACACTGAAGCTTTCTTT,CASSGRGENTEAFF
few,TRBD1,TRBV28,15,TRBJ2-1,TGTGCCAGCAGTCGGGACAGCGGCTCCTACAATGAGCAGTTCTTC,CASSRDSGSYNEQFF
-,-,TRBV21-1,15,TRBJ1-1,TGTGCCAGCAGCAATGAACAGGGGTTTGGCACTGAAGCTTTCTTT,CASSNEQGFGTEAFF
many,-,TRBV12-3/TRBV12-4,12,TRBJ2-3,TGTGCCAGCAGCTCTCGAGCAGATACGCAGTATTTT,CASSSRADTQYF
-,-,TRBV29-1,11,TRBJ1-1,TGCAGCGTGACGGTGAACACTGAAGCTTTCTTT,CSVTVNTEAFF
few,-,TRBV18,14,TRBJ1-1,TGTGCCAGCTCACCGGCCGTGGTTTATACTGAAGCTTTCTTT,CASSPAVVYTEAFF
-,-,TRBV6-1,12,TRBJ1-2,TGTGCCAGCAGTGGACCAGGCGGGGGCTACACCTTC,CASSGPGGGYTF
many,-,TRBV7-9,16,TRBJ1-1,TGTGCCAGCATCCCCCCTCACCACCGGGGGGGCACTGAAGCTTTCTTT,CASIPPHHRGGTEAFF
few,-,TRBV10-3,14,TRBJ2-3,TGTGCCATCAACGATCCGGGAAGCACAGATACGCAGTATTTT,CAINDPGSTDTQYF
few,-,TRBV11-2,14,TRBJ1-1,TGTGCCAGCAGTCCCATGTCGGGCAGAGGGAAAGCTTTCTTT,CASSPMSGRGKAFF
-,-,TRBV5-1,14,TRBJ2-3,TGCGCCAGCAGCTTGGAACAGAGGGAAGATACGCAGTATTTT,CASSLEQREDTQYF
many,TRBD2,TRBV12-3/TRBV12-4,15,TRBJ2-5,TGTGCCAGCTCCGGGGCGGGGGGCCGAATAGAGACCCAGTACTTC,CASSGAGGRIETQYF
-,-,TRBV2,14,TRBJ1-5,TGTGCCAGCAGTGAAGGACACCCCAATCAGCCCCAGCATTTT,CASSEGHPNQPQHF
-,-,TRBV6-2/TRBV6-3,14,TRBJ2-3,TGTGCCAGCAGTTACGTATACGTAACAGATACGCAGTATTTT,CASSYVYVTDTQYF
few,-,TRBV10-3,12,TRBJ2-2,TGTGCCATCAGGATAGAGGCTGGGGAGCTGTTTTTT,CAIRIEAGELFF
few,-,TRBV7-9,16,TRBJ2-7,TGTGCCAGCAGCTTAGATGTGGCAATGGGGGCCTACGAGCAGTACTTC,CASSLDVAMGAYEQYF